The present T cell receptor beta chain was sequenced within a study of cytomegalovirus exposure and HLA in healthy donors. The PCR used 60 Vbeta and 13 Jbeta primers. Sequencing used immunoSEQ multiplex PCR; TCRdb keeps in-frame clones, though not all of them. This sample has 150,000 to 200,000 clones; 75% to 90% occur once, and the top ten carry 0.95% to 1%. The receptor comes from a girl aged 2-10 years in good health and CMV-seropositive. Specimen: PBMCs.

The CDR3 nucleotides read TGTGCCTGGGATCTCTCCAGGGAGGGGCTCCCCTACGAGCAGTACTTC. Its protein product is CAWDLSREGLPYEQYF. The chain couples TRBV30 to TRBJ2-7, with TRBD2 matching 7 bases. The trim removed 5 bases at V and 2 bases at J, leaving 15 bases unmatched. This CDR3 has 16 residues. CDR1 GTSNPN and CDR2 SVGIG come from the germline V gene (reference sequence).